These 9 T cell receptor beta chains came from one sample sequenced in a study of cytotoxic CD8 clonotypes in ibrutinib-treated CLL. The data were produced by immunoSEQ multiplex PCR, yet TCRdb's version contains in-frame clones alone and is incomplete. The data contain 250,000 to 350,000 clones, approximately 79% of them singletons. The source material was PBMCs, sampled at disease progression, from a patient treated with ibrutinib. The receptor source for this set is a human donor with chronic lymphocytic leukemia.

Here the CDR3 DNA reads TGTGCCAGCAGCTTATGGCATGAGAGCTCTGGGGCCAACGTCCTGACTTTC. Protein sequence: CASSLWHESSGANVLTF. The genes are TRBV7-6 and TRBJ2-6; no clear D gene. V dropped 2 bases and J dropped 0 bases, with 11 bases sitting between them. The CDR3 runs to 17 residues. Looked up from germline, CDR1 is SGHVS and CDR2 is FNYEAQ.

This rearrangement joins TRBV19 to TRBJ2-7; 10 bases match TRBD1. Losses at the gene ends were 3 bases for V and 3 bases for J; bases not matched to a gene: 5. The CDR3 loop spans 15 amino acids. From germline, CDR1 is LNHDA and CDR2 SQIVND (reference sequence). CDR3: CASSIGRTGGYEQYF. DNA of the CDR3: TGTGCCAGTAGTATTGGGCGGACAGGGGGCTACGAGCAGTACTTC.

V usage is TRBV13 and J usage is TRBJ2-3; 7 bases are shared with TRBD2. CDR1 is PRHDT, CDR2 FYEKMQ, per germline (reference sequence). The trim removed 5 bases at V and 8 bases at J, leaving 13 bases unmatched. CDR3 size: 15 residues. The CDR3 is CASSAGTTGMGTQYF. DNA of the CDR3: TGTGCCAGCAGCGCCGGGACTACCGGAATGGGTACGCAGTATTTT.

V is TRBV9 and J is TRBJ2-5; the D gene is possibly TRBD2 (5 bases). Trimming cost V 2 bases and J 2 bases, with 10 bases left between them. This CDR3 is 14 amino acids long. In germline, CDR1 is SGDLS, CDR2 YYNGEE. CDR3 coding DNA: TGTGCCAGCAGCGTCGGAGGTGAACAAGAGACCCAGTACTTC. It encodes CASSVGGEQETQYF.

This sequence joins TRBV5-6 and TRBJ2-7, with 12 positions matching TRBD1. CDR1 and CDR2 (germline): SGHDT, YYEEEE. V was clipped by 1 base and J by 2 bases; unmatched bases: 4. This CDR3 is 16 amino acids long. The CDR3 DNA reads as TGTGCCAGCAGCTTGAGGGGGACAGGGGGCGCCTACGAGCAGTACTTC. Translation gives CASSLRGTGGAYEQYF.

The chain carries TRBV5-4 and TRBJ2-7; 15 nucleotides line up with TRBD2. V gave up 4 bases and J gave up 6 bases; unmatched junction bases: 5. This CDR3 comprises 15 residues. The germline V gene encodes CDR1 SGHNT and CDR2 YYREEE (reference sequence). CDR3 coding DNA: TGTGCCAGCAGCCAAATGGGACTAGCGGGAGGCGAGCAGTACTTC. Its translation is CASSQMGLAGGEQYF.

The chain uses TRBV4-1 and TRBJ2-7, with 7 bases matching TRBD2. This CDR3 region has 20 residues. CDR1 is MGHRA, CDR2 YSYEKL, per germline. With V trimmed by 0 bases and J by 5 bases, 22 bases remained unmatched. CDR3 protein: CASSQDLFGQGGPWVDEQYF. CDR3 DNA: TGCGCCAGCAGCCAAGATTTGTTTGGGCAGGGAGGGCCTTGGGTAGACGAGCAGTACTTC.

The CDR3: CASSPNTVATNEKLFF. The CDR3, as DNA: TGCGCCAGCAGCCCTAATACCGTAGCAACTAATGAAAAACTGTTTTTT. V is TRBV4-1 and J is TRBJ1-4; D gene ambiguous. The germline V and J ends were trimmed by 4 bases and 0 bases, with 12 bases remaining between them. Germline V gene lookup returns CDR1 MGHRA and CDR2 YSYEKL. This CDR3 contains 16 residues.

The chain is built from TRBV2 and TRBJ2-7; 7 bases line up with TRBD1. Germline CDR1 and CDR2: SNHLY and FYNNEI. The CDR3 contains 13 residues. Losses at the gene ends were 6 bases for V and 1 base for J; bases not matched to a gene: 3. CDR3 amino acids: CASRQTGSYEQYF. CDR3 DNA sequence: TGTGCCAGCAGGCAGACAGGGTCCTACGAGCAGTACTTC.